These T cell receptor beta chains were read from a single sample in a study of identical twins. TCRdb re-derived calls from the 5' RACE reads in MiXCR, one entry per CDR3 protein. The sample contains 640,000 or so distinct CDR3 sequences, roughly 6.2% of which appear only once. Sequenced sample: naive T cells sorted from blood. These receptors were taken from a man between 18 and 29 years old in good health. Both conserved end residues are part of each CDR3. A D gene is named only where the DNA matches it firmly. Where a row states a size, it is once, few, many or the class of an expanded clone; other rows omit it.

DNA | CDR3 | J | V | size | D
TGTGCCAGTAGGGCTGAAAAACTGTTTTTT | CASRAEKLFF | TRBJ1-4 | TRBV19 | NA | NA
TGCAGTGCTAAGGGTTTCAGCAATCAGCCCCAGCATTTT | CSAKGFSNQPQHF | TRBJ1-5 | TRBV20-1 | many | NA
TGTGCCAGCAGCCCGGGGACAGGAAATTCACCCCTCCGCTTT | CASSPGTGNSPLRF | TRBJ1-6 | TRBV5-5 | NA | TRBD1
TGCGCCAGCAGCTATCGGACTAGCGGGATCCAAGAGACCCAGTACTTC | CASSYRTSGIQETQYF | TRBJ2-5 | TRBV5-1 | NA | TRBD2
TGCAGTGCTAGATCGGGGACTAGCGGGAGAGTGGGATACAATGAGCAGTTCTTC | CSARSGTSGRVGYNEQFF | TRBJ2-1 | TRBV20-1 | many | TRBD2
TGTGCCACCAGTGATTCAGGACAGACAGAGACCCAGTACTTC | CATSDSGQTETQYF | TRBJ2-5 | TRBV24-1 | NA | NA
TGTGCCAGCAATCGACGCCTCGGCTCTGGGGCCAACGTCCTGACTTTC | CASNRRLGSGANVLTF | TRBJ2-6 | TRBV6-1 | NA | NA
TGTGCCAGCAGCCCACGTCCTCTAGGGGTCGGGTACTACGAGCAGTACTTC | CASSPRPLGVGYYEQYF | TRBJ2-7 | TRBV9 | few | NA
TGTGCCAGCAGGAGGTCAGGTCGTGGTTCGGGAACAGATACGCAGTATTTT | CASRRSGRGSGTDTQYF | TRBJ2-3 | TRBV6-1 | few | NA
TGTGCCAGCGATGGGAATGAGCAGTTCTTC | CASDGNEQFF | TRBJ2-1 | TRBV7-9 | many | NA
TGCAGTGCTAGCAGGGGGGGAAACTATGGCTACACCTTC | CSASRGGNYGYTF | TRBJ1-2 | TRBV20-1 | many | TRBD1
TGCGCCAGCAGCGGAGGACTAGCGGGAGGGCTTTTGTCTTATGAGCAGTTCTTC | CASSGGLAGGLLSYEQFF | TRBJ2-1 | TRBV5-1 | NA | TRBD2
TGTGCCAGCAGACTAGAGGGGGTTAGTGGCTACACCTTC | CASRLEGVSGYTF | TRBJ1-2 | TRBV12-3/TRBV12-4 | NA | NA
TGTGCCAGCTCAGCCGGCCGGGGAATAAACACTGAAGCTTTCTTT | CASSAGRGINTEAFF | TRBJ1-1 | TRBV18 | few | NA
TGCGCCAGCAGCCTAAGCGGGGGGAACACCGGGGAGCTGTTTTTT | CASSLSGGNTGELFF | TRBJ2-2 | TRBV4-1 | many | TRBD2
TGTGCCTTCTCAGGGCATGAGCAGTTCTTC | CAFSGHEQFF | TRBJ2-1 | TRBV30 | many | NA
TGTGCCAGCTTACTCGTAAGCCAAGAGACCCAGTACTTC | CASLLVSQETQYF | TRBJ2-5 | TRBV7-9 | NA | NA
TGTGCCAGCAGCACCCGGACACGGAACACTGAAGCTTTCTTT | CASSTRTRNTEAFF | TRBJ1-1 | TRBV9 | many | NA
TGTGCCAGCAGTTACCTAACAGCTGGTGAAGCTTTCTTT | CASSYLTAGEAFF | TRBJ1-1 | TRBV6-5 | few | NA
TGTGCCAGTAGCCGACTCCGAGGGGCAGGAGAGACCCAGTACTTC | CASSRLRGAGETQYF | TRBJ2-5 | TRBV19 | NA | NA
TGTGCCAGCAGTCAGGGGAAGGGCGAGCAGTACTTC | CASSQGKGEQYF | TRBJ2-7 | TRBV25-1 | many | NA
TGTGCCAGCAGTTCTACCGGACAGGGGAGTCGGACCCAGTACTTC | CASSSTGQGSRTQYF | TRBJ2-5 | TRBV12-3/TRBV12-4 | many | TRBD1
TGCAGTGCTAGAGCCGGACTAGCGGGAGAAAGGTTAGAGACCCAGTACTTC | CSARAGLAGERLETQYF | TRBJ2-5 | TRBV20-1 | many | TRBD2
TGCGCCAGCAGCCCAGGTCAGGGGGCGGTAGATACGCAGTATTTT | CASSPGQGAVDTQYF | TRBJ2-3 | TRBV5-1 | many | TRBD1
TGCGCCAGCAGCCTATCAAACAGGGGAACGAACACTGAAGCTTTCTTT | CASSLSNRGTNTEAFF | TRBJ1-1 | TRBV5-1 | NA | TRBD1
TGTGCCAGCAGTGACCAGCGGAGAAGCACAGATACGCAGTATTTT | CASSDQRRSTDTQYF | TRBJ2-3 | TRBV2 | NA | NA
TGTGCCAGCTCACCACGTACGGGGGCAAATGAGCAGTTCTTC | CASSPRTGANEQFF | TRBJ2-1 | TRBV18 | NA | NA
TGTGCCAGCAGGTTTTTAGCCTTAGACCAACCACACAATGAGCAGTTCTTC | CASRFLALDQPHNEQFF | TRBJ2-1 | TRBV12-3/TRBV12-4 | NA | NA
TGTGCCAGCAGCCAAGGTTGGGGTGGCTACGAGCAGTACTTC | CASSQGWGGYEQYF | TRBJ2-7 | TRBV3-1 | many | NA
TGCAGCCGGTCGACGGCAGGCCTCACAGATACGCAGTATTTT | CSRSTAGLTDTQYF | TRBJ2-3 | TRBV20-1 | many | NA
TGTGCCAGCAGCAGAACGGGACTAGCAGTTCTGAATGAGCAGTTCTTC | CASSRTGLAVLNEQFF | TRBJ2-1 | TRBV7-8 | NA | TRBD2
TGCGCCAGCAGCTTGTACAGCCTAGGGGAGACCCAGTACTTC | CASSLYSLGETQYF | TRBJ2-5 | TRBV5-1 | NA | NA
TGCAGTGCTAGTACCGGGACTAGCGGGAGGTCCTACAATGAGCAGTTCTTC | CSASTGTSGRSYNEQFF | TRBJ2-1 | TRBV20-1 | many | TRBD2
TGTGCCAGCAGCAGAGGGGGAGATGCGGGCACTGAAGCTTTCTTT | CASSRGGDAGTEAFF | TRBJ1-1 | TRBV2 | NA | NA
TGCAGCGTGGGACCTGGGACAGCTCAAGAGACCCAGTACTTC | CSVGPGTAQETQYF | TRBJ2-5 | TRBV29-1 | many | TRBD1
TGCAGTGCTCCGAAGACTAGCGGGAGCTCCTACGAGCAGTACTTC | CSAPKTSGSSYEQYF | TRBJ2-7 | TRBV20-1 | many | TRBD2
TGCGCCAGCAGCTTGGCGGTGCGGGCGAACACTGAAGCTTTCTTT | CASSLAVRANTEAFF | TRBJ1-1 | TRBV5-1 | NA | NA
TGTGCCGGGTGGGACCCTAACACCGGGGAGCTGTTTTTT | CAGWDPNTGELFF | TRBJ2-2 | TRBV19 | NA | NA
TGCAGTGCTAGAGTCCCGGGCTCCTACGAGCAGTACTTC | CSARVPGSYEQYF | TRBJ2-7 | TRBV20-1 | many | NA
TGTGCCTGGTTACCCCATAGCGAAAGATACAATGAGCAGTTCTTC | CAWLPHSERYNEQFF | TRBJ2-1 | TRBV30 | few | NA
TGTGCCAGCAGCTTAGAGGAGAGCGGGAGCCTCTACAATGAGCAGTTCTTC | CASSLEESGSLYNEQFF | TRBJ2-1 | TRBV11-2 | few | TRBD2
TGCAGCGTTGAAGGCCCGACTAGACAATACAATGAGCAGTTCTTC | CSVEGPTRQYNEQFF | TRBJ2-1 | TRBV29-1 | many | NA
TGTGCCGGTGGCTATAGCAATCAGCCCCAGCATTTT | CAGGYSNQPQHF | TRBJ1-5 | TRBV12-3/TRBV12-4 | NA | NA
TGTGCCAGCAGCCAGAGACAGGGGGCAGTTCGTATGAATGAGCAGTTCTTC | CASSQRQGAVRMNEQFF | TRBJ2-1 | TRBV5-5 | NA | TRBD1
TGTGCCAGCAGTTACACACAGGTTATCCCACCCGGGGAGCTGTTTTTT | CASSYTQVIPPGELFF | TRBJ2-2 | TRBV6-5 | few | NA
TGTGCCACCAGGGGACAGGGGGCAGCTGGCTACACCTTC | CATRGQGAAGYTF | TRBJ1-2 | TRBV24-1 | NA | TRBD1
TGTGCCAGCAGTACGACAGGGCGGTTAACAGATACGCAGTATTTT | CASSTTGRLTDTQYF | TRBJ2-3 | TRBV27 | few | TRBD1
TGTGCCAGCAGTTTATTGAATCAGCCCCAGCATTTT | CASSLLNQPQHF | TRBJ1-5 | TRBV5-6 | many | NA
TGCGCCAGCAGCCAAGGCGCGTCGGGACTAGAGGATGAGCAGTTCTTC | CASSQGASGLEDEQFF | TRBJ2-1 | TRBV4-1 | many | TRBD2
TGCAGTGCTTCCCCAACTAGCGGGAGTAAAGCAGATACGCAGTATTTT | CSASPTSGSKADTQYF | TRBJ2-3 | TRBV20-1 | many | TRBD2
TGTGCCAGTAGGGATAGGGGCGCAACTAATGAAAAACTGTTTTTT | CASRDRGATNEKLFF | TRBJ1-4 | TRBV19 | NA | NA
TGTGCCAGCCGCTTACAGCGGGAGGCCGGGGATACGCAGTATTTT | CASRLQREAGDTQYF | TRBJ2-3 | TRBV28 | many | TRBD2
TGTGCCAGCAGCCCATGGGGCTCGGCAGATACGCAGTATTTT | CASSPWGSADTQYF | TRBJ2-3 | TRBV13 | many | NA
TGTGCCAGCAGCCCTCGGGGAATAGGGGAGAATTCACCCCTCCACTTT | CASSPRGIGENSPLHF | TRBJ1-6 | TRBV7-6 | many | NA
TGTGCCACCAGCAGAGAGCCCCAGGGAAACACTGAAGCTTTCTTT | CATSREPQGNTEAFF | TRBJ1-1 | TRBV15 | NA | NA